One sample yielded the 27 T cell receptor beta chains listed below, sequenced in a study of memory B cells and T cells in multiple sclerosis. Antigen specificity for these receptors is unknown. Clones were read by immunoSEQ multiplex PCR, and TCRdb kept only the in-frame ones, dropping some. The sample records fewer than 15,000 clones, about 83% being singletons. Stimulus-free culture yielded autoproliferating CFSE-dim and non-proliferating CFSE-high T cells, each sequenced separately. Pooled replicate wells came from about 50 million CFSE-labeled PBMCs cultured less than nine days without stimulus. Sequencing used PBMCs from blood kept in culture. These receptor sequences come from a human donor with multiple sclerosis.

The chain joins TRBV7-9 to TRBJ2-3; D gene unclear. This CDR3 has 13 amino acids. Trimming shortened V by 5 bases and J by 2 bases, and 8 bases separated the two germline ends. From germline, CDR1 is SEHNR and CDR2 FQNEAQ (reference sequence). The CDR3 DNA is TGTGCCAGCAGCGGGTGGTACACAGATACGCAGTATTTT. It translates to CASSGWYTDTQYF.

V and J are TRBV9 and TRBJ2-1; D is uncertain. Germline assignment: CDR1 SGDLS and CDR2 YYNGEE. This CDR3 comprises 13 residues. Trimming shortened V by 2 bases and J by 2 bases, and 5 bases separated the two germline ends. This chain's CDR3 is CASSVQAYNEQFF. The CDR3, as DNA: TGTGCCAGCAGCGTTCAGGCCTACAATGAGCAGTTCTTC.

The J gene is TRBJ2-1, the V gene TRBV6-5; 8 nucleotides line up with TRBD1. In germline, CDR1 is MNHEY, CDR2 SVGAGI. The CDR3 length is 16 residues. Germline trimming cut 3 bases from V and 9 bases from J; bases unmatched to any gene: 13. The CDR3 region has the DNA TGTGCCAGCAGTTATTCCGGACAGGGTAAGAAGGGTGAGCAGTTCTTC. Amino acids: CASSYSGQGKKGEQFF.

The rearrangement links TRBV6-1 to TRBJ1-5, with D unresolved. This CDR3 has 14 residues. Germline V gene lookup returns CDR1 MNHNS and CDR2 SASEGT. V lost 4 bases, J lost 9 bases, and 16 bases lay in between. In DNA, the CDR3 is TGTGCCAGCAGTGCGTCGGTTCTGTTGGGGCCCCAGCATTTT. Amino acid sequence: CASSASVLLGPQHF.

The J gene is TRBJ1-4, the V gene TRBV10-2; D not certain. The CDR3 totals 14 residues. Trimming took off 2 bases at V and 1 base at J, with 5 bases between the two ends. The germline CDR1 and CDR2 sequences are WSHSY and SAAADI. CDR3 bases: TGCGCCAGCAGTGAGGGGAGAACTAATGAAAAACTGTTTTTT. Its translation: CASSEGRTNEKLFF.

This rearrangement joins TRBV7-2 to TRBJ2-5; D remains ambiguous. Germline CDR1 reads SGHTA; CDR2 reads FQGNSA. CDR3 size: 12 residues. The V gene lost 1 base and the J gene lost 7 bases, with 7 bases spanning the gap. CDR3 sequence (DNA): TGTGCCAGCAGCTTAGTTGCTGGGACCCAGTACTTC. Amino acids: CASSLVAGTQYF.

The genes are TRBV30 and TRBJ2-3; D call uncertain. V was cut by 0 bases and J by 1 base, with 11 bases left in between. The CDR3 sequence is 15 residues long. Germline V gives CDR1 GTSNPN, CDR2 SVGIG (reference sequence). As DNA, the CDR3 is TGTGCCTGGAGTGTAGGTCTTCCTGGCACAGATACGCAGTATTTT. This encodes CAWSVGLPGTDTQYF.

To note about this clone: A read error may produce the germline difference seen at one junction end. The rearrangement uses TRBV6-1 and TRBJ2-7; the D is unclear. Germline CDR1 MNHNS, CDR2 SASEGT. This CDR3 region has 15 residues. The CDR3: CASSEQQINSYEQCF. CDR3 DNA: TGTGCCAGCAGTGAACAACAGATCAACTCCTATGAGCAGTGCTTC.

The chain uses TRBV11-1 and TRBJ2-1, with D hard to call. The CDR3 runs to 15 residues. With 1 base removed from V and 0 bases from J, the gap between germline ends came to 7 bases. Germline CDR1 reads SGHAT; CDR2 reads FQDESV (reference sequence). The CDR3 sequence is CASSLDRSSYNEQFF. The CDR3 DNA follows: TGTGCCAGCAGCTTAGATCGCAGCTCCTACAATGAGCAGTTCTTC.

The chain carries TRBV7-9 and TRBJ2-6; possibly TRBD1 or TRBD2 for D (5 bases each). This CDR3 region has 17 residues. In germline, CDR1 is SEHNR, CDR2 FQNEAQ (reference sequence). V was trimmed by 7 bases and J by 4 bases, leaving 20 bases between them. Here the CDR3 reads CASTQRITGAGANVLTF. The CDR3 DNA reads TGTGCCAGCACCCAACGCATTACCGGGGCAGGGGCCAACGTCCTGACTTTC.

The V call is TRBV5-1, the J call TRBJ2-1; 12 nucleotides line up with TRBD1. With V trimmed by 4 bases and J by 7 bases, 6 bases remained unmatched. Per the germline V gene, CDR1 is SGHRS and CDR2 is YFSETQ. The CDR3 has 15 residues. The chain's CDR3 is CASSRGTGGGNEQFF. Written as DNA, the CDR3 is TGCGCCAGCAGCCGCGGGACAGGGGGCGGGAATGAGCAGTTCTTC.

This clone was seen a single time. V usage is TRBV27 and J usage is TRBJ1-5; 10 bases line up with TRBD1. The junction had 3 bases not matched to a gene; V was cut back by 3 bases and J by 7 bases. The CDR3 spans 14 residues. CDR1 and CDR2 from the germline V gene are MNHEY and SMNVEV (reference sequence). The CDR3 loop is CASSFDRGRQPQHF. The CDR3 bases are TGTGCCAGCAGTTTCGACAGGGGGCGGCAGCCCCAGCATTTT.

V gene TRBV6-1 combines with J gene TRBJ2-5; D remains ambiguous. The CDR3 extends over 13 amino acids. V shed 8 bases and J shed 5 bases, with 15 bases lying between them. Germline V gene sequence: CDR1 MNHNS, CDR2 SASEGT. CDR3 bases: TGTGCCAGCGGAATTCCCCTGGACGAGACCCAGTACTTC. Its translation is CASGIPLDETQYF.

The V gene is TRBV14, the J gene TRBJ1-2, with 8 bases that match TRBD1. This CDR3 has 14 residues. The V segment lost 2 bases and the J segment 6 bases; nucleotides outside the gene matches: 5. CDR1 and CDR2 from the germline V gene are SGHDN and FVKESK. Here the CDR3 DNA reads TGTGCCAGCAGCCAACTCGACAGGGGCGATGGCTACACCTTC. Residues: CASSQLDRGDGYTF.

V is TRBV5-5 and J is TRBJ1-4; D not certain. This CDR3 contains 15 residues. Germline V gene data show CDR1 as SGHKS and CDR2 as YYEKEE (reference sequence). Deletions cut 2 bases from V and 8 bases from J, with 16 bases between. The CDR3 nucleotides read TGTGCCAGCAGCTTCTCTTTCGGAGGTGGCGAAAAACTGTTTTTT. This sequence encodes CASSFSFGGGEKLFF. The complete variable domain, with remaining parts taken from reference TRBV5-5 and TRBJ1-4, reads DAGVTQSPTHLIKTRGQQVTLRCSPISGHKSVSWYQQVLGQGPQFIFQYYEKEERGRGNFPDRFSARQFPNYSSELNVNALLLGDSALYLCASSFSFGGGEKLFFGSGTQLSVL.

V and J are TRBV21-1 and TRBJ2-2; the listed D gene, TRBD2, was not tested against the DNA. TRBV21-1 counts as a pseudogene. The length of the CDR3 is 17 residues. The CDR3 loop is CASSKVVAGEGTGELFF. The CDR3 DNA follows: TGTGCCAGCAGCAAAGTTGTAGCGGGAGAAGGCACCGGGGAGCTGTTTTTT.

V usage is TRBV27 and J usage is TRBJ2-5, with 8 bases identical to TRBD2. The J call may not be correct, given that the DNA end is closer to TRBJ2-7. This CDR3 region has 18 residues. Germline CDR1 MNHEY, CDR2 SMNVEV (reference sequence). Here the CDR3 reads CASSHRAFGTRPSYEQYF. Written as DNA, the CDR3 is TGTGCCAGCAGCCACCGTGCGTTCGGGACTAGGCCTTCCTACGAGCAGTACTTC.

This clone was counted once. The chain recombines TRBV5-1 with TRBJ1-6; TRBD1 might be the D (5 bases). The CDR3 is made up of 15 amino acids. Germline CDR1 reads SGHRS; CDR2 reads YFSETQ. V was clipped by 1 base and J by 10 bases, with 15 bases between them. DNA of the CDR3: TGCGCCAGCAGCTTGACGGGCAGGGTAGAGTCACCCCTCCACTTT. The encoded protein is CASSLTGRVESPLHF.

This clone has only one observation. The rearrangement joins TRBV6-5 to TRBJ2-7; tentative D call: TRBD1 (5 bases). This CDR3 has 13 amino acids. Trimming took 2 bases from V and 4 from J, leaving 9 bases between them. CDR1 and CDR2 (germline): MNHEY, SVGAGI. This CDR3 is CASSYGARYEQYF. As DNA, the CDR3 is TGTGCCAGCAGTTACGGGGCAAGGTACGAGCAGTACTTC.

The chain employs TRBV4-1 and TRBJ2-1, with D unclear. CDR1 is MGHRA and CDR2 is YSYEKL in the germline V gene. Trimming shortened V by 4 bases and J by 3 bases, and 16 bases separated the two germline ends. The CDR3 is 16 amino acids. CDR3 loop: CASSPASRLVYNEQFF. The CDR3 bases are TGCGCCAGCAGCCCAGCTTCAAGACTCGTCTACAATGAGCAGTTCTTC.

The genes are TRBV5-1 and TRBJ2-5; 9 nucleotides match TRBD2. Trimming removed 2 bases from V and 2 bases from J; junction bases left unmatched: 4. Germline CDR1 is SGHRS and CDR2 is YFSETQ. The CDR3 totals 15 residues. The CDR3 bases are TGCGCCAGCAGCTTAGCGGGGGGCTGGCAAGAGACCCAGTACTTC. Translation gives CASSLAGGWQETQYF. The whole variable domain, remainder taken from reference TRBV5-1 and TRBJ2-5, is KAGVTQTPRYLIKTRGQQVTLSCSPISGHRSVSWYQQTPGQGLQFLFEYFSETQRNKGNFPGRFSGRQFSNSRSEMNVSTLELGDSALYLCASSLAGGWQETQYFGPGTRLLVL.

This rearrangement joins TRBV2 to TRBJ1-2; D not resolved. This CDR3 is built from 12 residues. Trimming cost V 8 bases and J 8 bases, with 15 bases left between them. CDR1 and CDR2 from the germline V gene are SNHLY and FYNNEI. The DNA for the CDR3 is TGTGCCAGCGGAGGTGTTACCGGGGGCTACACCTTC. This gives the protein CASGGVTGGYTF.

The V call is TRBV6-1, the J call TRBJ1-5; D call uncertain. CDR3 length: 14 amino acids. Germline V lookup: CDR1 MNHNS, CDR2 SASEGT. The germline V and J ends were trimmed by 5 bases and 0 bases, with 8 bases remaining between them. This CDR3 is CASSPTYSNQPQHF. The CDR3 DNA follows: TGTGCCAGCAGTCCCACTTATAGCAATCAGCCCCAGCATTTT.

The rearrangement links TRBV28 to TRBJ1-5; TRBD1 might be the D (6 bases). Germline assignment: CDR1 MDHEN and CDR2 SYDVKM. This CDR3 spans 15 amino acids. V was shortened by 7 bases and J by 3 bases, with 16 bases between the two germline ends. This CDR3 is CASILRGYPNQPQHF. In DNA form, the CDR3 reads TGTGCCAGCATCCTCAGGGGATATCCCAATCAGCCCCAGCATTTT.

CDR3 loop: CASSFGGQGAGNTIYF. Written as DNA, the CDR3 is TGTGCCAGCAGCTTTGGGGGACAGGGAGCTGGAAACACCATATATTTT. The rearrangement uses TRBV7-8 and TRBJ1-3; 9 bases match TRBD1. The CDR3 is made up of 16 amino acids. Germline CDR1 and CDR2: SGHVS and FQNEAQ. Trimming removed 3 bases from V and 2 bases from J; junction bases left unmatched: 5.

In DNA, the CDR3 is TGTGCCAGCTCACCACCGTGGAGGACAGATACGCAGTATTTT. This sequence encodes CASSPPWRTDTQYF. V gene TRBV18 combines with J gene TRBJ2-3, with D maybe TRBD2 (5 bases). With 0 bases removed from V and 3 bases from J, the gap between germline ends came to 7 bases. Germline assignment: CDR1 KGHSH and CDR2 LQKENI. There are 14 residues in the CDR3.

The rearrangement joins TRBV5-1 to TRBJ2-7, with 7 bases matching TRBD1. V shed 2 bases, J shed 6 bases, and the junction held 5 bases outside the gene matches. Germline loops: CDR1 SGHRS, CDR2 YFSETQ. The CDR3 has 13 residues. CDR3 nucleotides: TGCGCCAGCAGCTTAGGGACAGTATCCGAGCAGTACTTC. Protein: CASSLGTVSEQYF.